This TCR beta chain was identified during a study of blood T cells in healthy people across ages. The CDR3 extends over 16 amino acids. With 0 bases removed from V and 5 bases from J, the gap between germline ends came to 17 bases. Germline CDR1 reads SGDLS; CDR2 reads YYNGEE. Using a J-beta primer mix together with a sample-barcoded 5' primer, a second PCR was run for about 6 to 11 cycles. MiXCR, applied by TCRdb to the 5' RACE reads, yields one record per CDR3 protein. This table has 1.8 million or so distinct CDR3 sequences, 35% to 50% appearing once. The sequence came from a human donor in good health. The sequenced sample was blood. This rearrangement joins TRBV9 to TRBJ1-2; D is unclear. Here the CDR3 DNA reads TGTGCCAGCAGCGTAGATGGGTCAAAACCGACGTATGGCTACACCTTC. Translating it yields CASSVDGSKPTYGYTF.